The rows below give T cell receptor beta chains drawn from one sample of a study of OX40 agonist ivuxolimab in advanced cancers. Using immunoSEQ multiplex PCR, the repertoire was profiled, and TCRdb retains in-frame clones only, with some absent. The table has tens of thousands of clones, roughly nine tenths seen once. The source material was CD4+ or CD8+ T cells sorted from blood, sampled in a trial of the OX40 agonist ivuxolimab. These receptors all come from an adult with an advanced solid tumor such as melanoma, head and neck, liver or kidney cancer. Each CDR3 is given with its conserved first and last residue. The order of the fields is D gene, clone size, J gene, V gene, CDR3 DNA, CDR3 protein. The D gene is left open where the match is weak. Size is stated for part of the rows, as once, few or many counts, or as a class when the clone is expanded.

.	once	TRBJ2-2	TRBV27	TGTGCCAGCAGTTTGAAGACCGGGGAGCTGTTTTTT	CASSLKTGELFF
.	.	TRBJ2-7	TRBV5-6	TGTGCCAGCAGCTTGAAGGCCAGCTTTGTCTACGAGCAGTACTTC	CASSLKASFVYEQYF
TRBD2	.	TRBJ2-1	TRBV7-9	TGTGCCAGCAGCTTAGTGGCTAGCGGTTACAATGAGCAGTTCTTC	CASSLVASGYNEQFF
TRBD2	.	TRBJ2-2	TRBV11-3	TGTGCCACTTCTAGCGGGACCACCGGGGAGCTGTTTTTT	CATSSGTTGELFF
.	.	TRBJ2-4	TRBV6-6	TGTGCCAGCAGCTCAGGGGAAGTCAAAAACATTCAGTACTTC	CASSSGEVKNIQYF
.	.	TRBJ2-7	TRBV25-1	TGTGCCAGCAGTGATCGGAGATACGAGCAGTACTTC	CASSDRRYEQYF
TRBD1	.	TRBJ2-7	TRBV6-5	TGTGCCAGCAGTTACTCGACAGGGGCCTACGAGCAGTACTTC	CASSYSTGAYEQYF
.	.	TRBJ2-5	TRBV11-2	TGTGCCAGCAGTTCCAATTTACAGGAGTCTAAGACCCAGTACTTC	CASSSNLQESKTQYF
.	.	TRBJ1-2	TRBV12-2	TGTGCAAGTCGCTTAGCGGTGGGACTTCCCCAAAAAATTAACTATGGCTACACCTTC	CASRLAVGLPQKINYGYTF
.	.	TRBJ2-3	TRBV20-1	TGCAGTGCTCCTAGAGGGGATACGCAGTATTTT	CSAPRGDTQYF
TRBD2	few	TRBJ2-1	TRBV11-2	TGTGCCAGCAGCTTGACTAGCGGGAGTAAAAATGAGCAGTTCTTC	CASSLTSGSKNEQFF
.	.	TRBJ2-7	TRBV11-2	TGTGCCAGCAGCTTAGCCCCCTTAAGCGAGCAGTACTTC	CASSLAPLSEQYF
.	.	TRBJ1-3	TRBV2	TGTGCCAGCAGTGAAGGGACATTCTCTGGAAACACCATATATTTT	CASSEGTFSGNTIYF
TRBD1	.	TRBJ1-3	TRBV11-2	TGTGCCAGCAGCTTAGTGCAGGGGGACTCTGGAAACACCATATATTTT	CASSLVQGDSGNTIYF